Presented here are 21 T cell receptor beta chains from one specimen sequenced in a study of shared clonotypes between healthy human individuals. Sequenced by immunoSEQ multiplex PCR; TCRdb stores in-frame clones only, minus some. The sample contains 1.5 million to 2.5 million clones, roughly 94% of which appear only once. Cells designated naive CD8 were CD45RO-negative and were positively selected for CCR7, with terminally differentiated effector memory CD45RA+ cells excluded. The sample was naive CD8+ T cells sorted from blood. Every receptor here comes from a man in his late teens or twenties in good health.

The rearrangement joins TRBV6-1 to TRBJ1-2; 9 nucleotides align to TRBD1. CDR3 length: 14 amino acids. With V trimmed by 3 bases and J by 6 bases, 5 bases remained unmatched. CDR1 MNHNS and CDR2 SASEGT come from the germline V gene. CDR3: CASSEYTGGNGYTF. The DNA of the CDR3 is TGTGCCAGCAGTGAGTATACAGGGGGCAATGGCTACACCTTC.

The V call is TRBV15, the J call TRBJ1-4; TRBD1 aligns across 10 bases. The length of the CDR3 is 16 residues. CDR1 LNHNV and CDR2 YYDKDF come from the germline V gene (reference sequence). V shed 5 bases and J 8 bases; nucleotides not matched to a gene: 11. CDR3 sequence reads: CATSRGPGTGEEKLFF. CDR3 sequence (DNA): TGTGCCACCAGCCGTGGTCCCGGGACAGGGGAAGAAAAACTGTTTTTT. Full variable domain (rest looked up from reference TRBV15 and TRBJ1-4): DAMVIQNPRYQVTQFGKPVTLSCSQTLNHNVMYWYQQKSSQAPKLLFHYYDKDFNNEADTPDNFQSRRPNTSFCFLDIRSPGLGDTAMYLCATSRGPGTGEEKLFFGSGTQLSVL.

This chain connects TRBV19 to TRBJ2-2; TRBD1 is a possible D gene (5 bases). This CDR3 has 13 amino acids. Germline V lookup: CDR1 LNHDA, CDR2 SQIVND (reference sequence). The V end was cut by 11 bases, the J end by 3 bases, with 13 bases between. CDR3 DNA: TGTGCCGTAGAAGGGGTATACACCGGGGAGCTGTTTTTT. Protein product: CAVEGVYTGELFF.

This sequence joins TRBV19 and TRBJ2-1; D unclear. The germline CDR1 and CDR2 sequences are LNHDA and SQIVND (reference sequence). This CDR3 is 12 amino acids long. Trimming took 3 bases from V and 5 from J, leaving 5 bases between them. The CDR3 protein is CASSIPHNEQFF. The CDR3 DNA is TGTGCCAGTAGTATCCCCCACAATGAGCAGTTCTTC.

This chain joins TRBV6-1 and TRBJ2-6, with TRBD1 matching 8 bases. Germline values: CDR1 MNHNS, CDR2 SASEGT. The CDR3 runs 16 residues. V was pared by 1 base and J by 2 bases, with 1 base of the junction left unmatched. CDR3 in DNA: TGTGCCAGCAGTGAAGGCAGGGGGCCTGGGGCCAACGTCCTGACTTTC. Residues: CASSEGRGPGANVLTF.

The rearrangement links TRBV9 to TRBJ2-7, with D perhaps TRBD1 (6 bases). V was clipped by 4 bases and J by 5 bases, with 10 bases between them. The germline V gene encodes CDR1 SGDLS and CDR2 YYNGEE. The CDR3 totals 12 residues. The CDR3 sequence is CASSSHRDEQYF. The CDR3 DNA is TGTGCCAGCAGCTCTCACAGGGACGAGCAGTACTTC.

The chain uses TRBV11-3 and TRBJ2-1; perhaps TRBD2 as D (6 bases). Trimming stripped 6 bases from V and 2 bases from J, with 20 bases between. The CDR3 runs to 17 residues. Germline V lookup: CDR1 SGHNT, CDR2 YENEEA. For the CDR3, the DNA is TGTGCCAGCAGGGGACTGGGAACAATCTCTGCCTACAATGAGCAGTTCTTC. This encodes CASRGLGTISAYNEQFF.

The J gene is TRBJ2-2, the V gene TRBV7-9; no reliable D call. Germline V gives CDR1 SEHNR, CDR2 FQNEAQ (reference sequence). V was cut by 5 bases and J by 1 base, with 11 bases left in between. The CDR3 has 15 amino acids. CDR3 sequence (DNA): TGTGCCAGCAGCCCCTGGACGGTGAACACCGGGGAGCTGTTTTTT. Protein: CASSPWTVNTGELFF.

The chain has TRBV14 and TRBJ2-7, with D perhaps TRBD2 (5 bases). Germline CDR1 SGHDN, CDR2 FVKESK. This CDR3 has 15 amino acids. Between the trimmed V and J ends, which lost 0 bases and 0 bases, there was a span of 9 bases. Written as DNA, the CDR3 is TGTGCCAGCAGCCAAGAGTCGGGGTTCTCCTACGAGCAGTACTTC. Encoded protein: CASSQESGFSYEQYF.

The chain combines TRBV29-1 with TRBJ2-7, with D maybe TRBD1 (5 bases). The CDR3 is made up of 13 amino acids. Germline lookup yields CDR1 SQVTM and CDR2 ANQGSEA. V was pared by 7 bases and J by 0 bases, with 13 bases between. The CDR3 region is CSAGQGPSYEQYF. The DNA of the CDR3 is TGCAGCGCTGGGCAGGGCCCCTCCTACGAGCAGTACTTC.

The chain joins TRBV7-9 to TRBJ1-2; D is perhaps TRBD1 (5 bases). CDR3 length: 14 residues. With 6 bases removed from V and 5 bases from J, the gap between germline ends came to 16 bases. Germline V gene sequence: CDR1 SEHNR, CDR2 FQNEAQ (reference sequence). This CDR3 reads CASRHSGTEYGYTF. In DNA, the CDR3 is TGTGCCAGCAGACACTCCGGGACCGAGTATGGCTACACCTTC.

This chain uses TRBV2 with TRBJ1-2; possible D gene TRBD1, 6 bases. There are 15 residues in the CDR3. Germline lookup yields CDR1 SNHLY and CDR2 FYNNEI. Trimming pared 3 bases from V and 2 bases from J, leaving 13 bases between. CDR3 region: CASSDLQGANYGYTF. The CDR3, as DNA: TGTGCCAGCAGTGACCTACAGGGTGCGAACTATGGCTACACCTTC.

This chain uses TRBV14 with TRBJ2-7; 8 nucleotides match TRBD1. V was pared by 3 bases and J by 6 bases, with 13 bases of the junction left unmatched. This CDR3 comprises 16 residues. The germline V gene has CDR1 SGHDN and CDR2 FVKESK. CDR3 residues: CASSHTSRRGLGEQYF. The DNA for the CDR3 is TGTGCCAGCAGCCACACGAGCCGCAGGGGGCTCGGCGAGCAGTACTTC.

Points on this clone: Other DNA sequences of this sample code for an identical CDR3. The gene calls are TRBV27 and TRBJ1-5, with D unresolved. Germline V gene sequence: CDR1 MNHEY, CDR2 SMNVEV (reference sequence). Trimming took 4 bases from V and 0 from J, leaving 4 bases between them. The CDR3 sequence is 13 residues long. The DNA for the CDR3 is TGTGCCAGCAGTTATGGTAGCAATCAGCCCCAGCATTTT. Its translation is CASSYGSNQPQHF.

The rearrangement links TRBV2 to TRBJ1-1; 11 bases match TRBD1. Trimming removed 4 bases from V and 6 bases from J; junction bases left unmatched: 4. The CDR3 is made up of 14 amino acids. Germline CDR1 is SNHLY and CDR2 is FYNNEI. This CDR3 is CASSGGQGVSEAFF. In nucleotides, the CDR3 is TGTGCCAGCAGTGGGGGACAGGGGGTCTCTGAAGCTTTCTTT. The entire variable domain, with the rest obtained from reference TRBV2 and TRBJ1-1, is as follows: EPEVTQTPSHQVTQMGQEVILRCVPISNHLYFYWYRQILGQKVEFLVSFYNNEISEKSEIFDDQFSVERPDGSNFTLKIRSTKLEDSAMYFCASSGGQGVSEAFFGQGTRLTVV.

This chain joins TRBV7-8 and TRBJ1-6; D not resolved. The germline V gene encodes CDR1 SGHVS and CDR2 FQNEAQ. This CDR3 is built from 16 residues. With 1 base removed from V and 7 bases from J, the gap between germline ends came to 14 bases. The CDR3 nucleotides read TGTGCCAGCAGCTTAGACAGTCGGGCCGGGAATTCACCCCTCCACTTT. Encoded protein: CASSLDSRAGNSPLHF.

This clone was observed once. J is TRBJ1-6 and V is TRBV27; no definite D call. The CDR3 loop spans 17 amino acids. CDR1 MNHEY and CDR2 SMNVEV come from the germline V gene (reference sequence). V gave up 5 bases and J gave up 4 bases, with 18 bases separating them. CDR3 amino acids: CASSTSTNTLYNSPLHF. DNA of the CDR3: TGTGCCAGCAGTACATCGACCAATACCCTTTATAATTCACCCCTCCACTTT.

CDR3 in DNA: TGTGCCAGCAGTTATCCCCCCAATCAGCCCCAGCATTTT. Translation gives CASSYPPNQPQHF. The chain employs TRBV27 and TRBJ1-5; D call uncertain. Germline CDR1 is MNHEY and CDR2 is SMNVEV (reference sequence). V lost 4 bases to trimming and J lost 3 bases, with 7 bases between them. This CDR3 contains 13 residues.

This sequence joins TRBV6-1 and TRBJ2-7; TRBD1 matches 8 bases. Germline V gene sequence: CDR1 MNHNS, CDR2 SASEGT. With 5 bases clipped from V and 4 bases from J, the junction kept 7 bases outside the gene matches. This CDR3 region has 14 residues. As DNA, the CDR3 is TGTGCCAGCAGTCAGACAGGGGTAGTTTACGAGCAGTACTTC. Amino acid sequence: CASSQTGVVYEQYF.

The chain joins TRBV27 to TRBJ1-6; 7 bases map to TRBD1. Germline-derived CDR1 and CDR2 are MNHEY and SMNVEV (reference sequence). CDR3 length: 15 residues. The V gene end was trimmed by 7 bases and the J gene end by 2 bases; junction bases not matched to a gene: 5. The CDR3 coding sequence is TGTGCCAGCACCTGGGGGACAGCCTATAATTCACCCCTCCACTTT. Protein product: CASTWGTAYNSPLHF.

V gene TRBV7-8 combines with J gene TRBJ1-1, with a tentative D call TRBD1 (6 bases). CDR1 is SGHVS, CDR2 FQNEAQ, per germline. The CDR3 totals 16 residues. V was pared by 1 base and J by 1 base, with 13 bases between. In nucleotides, the CDR3 is TGTGCCAGCAGCTTAGGTTTGGGACATAAGAACACTGAAGCTTTCTTT. The encoded protein is CASSLGLGHKNTEAFF. The whole variable domain, remainder taken from reference TRBV7-8 and TRBJ1-1, is GAGVSQSPRYKVAKRGQDVALRCDPISGHVSLFWYQQALGQGPEFLTYFQNEAQLDKSGLPSDRFFAERPEGSVSTLKIQRTQQEDSAVYLCASSLGLGHKNTEAFFGQGTRLTVV.